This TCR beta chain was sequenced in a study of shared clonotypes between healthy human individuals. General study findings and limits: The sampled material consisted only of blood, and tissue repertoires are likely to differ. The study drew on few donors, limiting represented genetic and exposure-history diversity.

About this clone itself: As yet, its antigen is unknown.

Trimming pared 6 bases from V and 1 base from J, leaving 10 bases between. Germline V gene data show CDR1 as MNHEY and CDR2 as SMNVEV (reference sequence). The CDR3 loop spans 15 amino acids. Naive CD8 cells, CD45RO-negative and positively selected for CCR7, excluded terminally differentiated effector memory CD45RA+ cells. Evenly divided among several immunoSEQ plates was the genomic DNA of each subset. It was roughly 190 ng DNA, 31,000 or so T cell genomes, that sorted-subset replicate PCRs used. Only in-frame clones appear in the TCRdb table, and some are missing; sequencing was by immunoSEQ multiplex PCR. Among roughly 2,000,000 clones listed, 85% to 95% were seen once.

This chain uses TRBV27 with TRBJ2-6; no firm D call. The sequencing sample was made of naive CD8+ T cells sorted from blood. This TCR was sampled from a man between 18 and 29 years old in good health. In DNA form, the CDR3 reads TGTGCCAGCAGGTCCCCGATATCTGGGGCCAACGTCCTGACTTTC. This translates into CASRSPISGANVLTF.